This T cell receptor beta chain was retrieved from a study of blood T cell repertoires in COVID-19. Produced via immunoSEQ multiplex PCR; TCRdb's table is partial and in-frame only. The sample contains 200,000 to 250,000 clones, about 90% of which appear only once. Sequences were obtained from PBMCs or T cells enriched from blood (not recorded which). This receptor was identified in a young man who had recovered from COVID-19.

The CDR3 region has the DNA TGTGCCAGCACCTTAAGGTGGACAGGGGGCTCCGGATGGCCCCAGCATTTT. Residues: CASTLRWTGGSGWPQHF. The chain joins TRBV28 to TRBJ1-5, with 11 bases matching TRBD1. After removal of 7 bases from V and 9 bases from J, the junction contained 17 bases not matched to a gene. This CDR3 is 17 amino acids long. From germline, CDR1 is MDHEN and CDR2 SYDVKM.